A single sample gave rise to the 22 T cell receptor delta chains below, sequenced in a study of gamma-delta T cells after stem cell transplantation. TCRdb reprocessed the RT-PCR reads using CATT. Here the sample spans around 1,000 delta-chain clones, around a tenth being singletons. Input material: gamma-delta T cells. The receptors were gathered from a human donor. It is not recorded whose cells these are; they may come from a transplant donor.

A word on this clone: A junction boundary mismatches the germline segment, possibly from a read error. The chain combines TRAV29/DV5 with TRDJ1, with 12 positions matching TRDD3. Germline V lookup: CDR1 NSMFDY, CDR2 ISSIKDK. The CDR3 is 24 residues long. DNA for the CDR3: TGTTCAGCAATCTTGCCTTCCTCCGCGATGCCCTGGGGGATACGCGCGGTGTACACCGATAAACTCATCTTT. As protein: CSAILPSSAMPWGIRAVYTDKLIF.

A few counts support this clone. The protein TCRdb lists belongs to a much larger clone and differs from this DNA's translation at residue 10, which points to a read error; the protein shown is made from the DNA. V is TRDV2 and J is TRDJ1; a possible D gene is TRDD3 (5 bases). Germline V gene data show CDR1 as GEAIGNYY and CDR2 as EKD. The CDR3 is 17 amino acids. Trimming pared 0 bases from V and 0 bases from J, leaving 16 bases between. Here the CDR3 reads CACDTVDTKVYTDKLIF. CDR3 coding DNA: TGTGCCTGTGACACCGTCGATACTAAAGTGTACACCGATAAACTCATCTTT.

Concerning this clone itself: One junction end does not reproduce the germline sequence, and a read error may be involved. This chain links TRDV2 with TRDJ1, with 8 positions matching TRDD3. Germline-derived CDR1 and CDR2 are GEAIGNYY and EKD. The CDR3 has 17 residues. CDR3: CACDTVMGYADTDKPIF. In DNA, the CDR3 is TGTGCCTGTGACACTGTCATGGGATACGCGGACACCGATAAACCCATCTTT.

This clone was counted a few times. A far larger clone differs by one base, so this is likely a read error. This chain links TRDV2 with TRDJ1; D possibly corresponds to TRDD3 (6 bases). V was cut by 0 bases and J by 1 base, with 23 bases left in between. The CDR3 has 19 amino acids. CDR1 is GEAIGNYY, CDR2 EKD, per germline. CDR3 amino acids: CACDTVSLGGRLPTDKLIF. The CDR3 DNA reads as TGTGCCTGTGACACCGTTTCCTTGGGGGGTCGATTACCCACCGATAAACTCATCTTT.

The chain links TRDV2 to TRDJ3; TRDD3 agrees at 8 bases. This CDR3 has 20 amino acids. CDR1 is GEAIGNYY, CDR2 EKD, per germline. V was pared by 0 bases and J by 3 bases, with 12 bases of the junction left unmatched. CDR3 coding DNA: TGTGCCTGTGACACCGGGGGACTTGGGGGGATATACTGGGACACCCGACAGATGTTTTTC. It specifies CACDTGGLGGIYWDTRQMFF.

This clone is deemed medium-sized. A single base is all that separates this from a far larger clone, so a read error is likely. Other DNA sequences in the sample encode the same CDR3. The chain couples TRDV2 to TRDJ1; perhaps TRDD3 as D (5 bases). Germline V gives CDR1 GEAIGNYY, CDR2 EKD. V gave up 1 base and J gave up 0 bases, with 17 bases separating them. This CDR3 spans 17 amino acids. The CDR3 nucleotides read TGTGCCTGTGACACTGTCGGGGGCTACGCGGACACCGATAAACTCATCTTT. This encodes CACDTVGGYADTDKLIF.

Of note for this clone: A much larger clonotype is one base distant, so this may be a read error. The sample contains more than one DNA sequence encoding this CDR3. CDR3 nucleotide sequence: TGTGCCTGTGACCCTCTCCTGGGGGATAAGAACGATAAACTCATCTTT. Translating it yields CACDPLLGDKNDKLIF. The chain recombines TRDV2 with TRDJ1; 10 bases match TRDD3. V lost 3 bases and J lost 4; bases outside the gene matches: 10. CDR3 length: 16 residues. CDR1 GEAIGNYY and CDR2 EKD come from the germline V gene.

This clone is judged medium-sized. The DNA of the CDR3 is TGTGCCTGTGACACTCTCGGAACTGGGGGATACACCGATAAACTCATCTTT. Protein sequence: CACDTLGTGGYTDKLIF. This chain connects TRDV2 to TRDJ1; the match to TRDD3 covers 10 bases. Trimming removed 1 base from V and 0 bases from J; junction bases left unmatched: 7. Germline V gene lookup returns CDR1 GEAIGNYY and CDR2 EKD. CDR3 length: 17 residues.

By sample fraction, this clone is large (0.1 to 1%). The J gene is TRDJ3, the V gene TRDV2; 7 positions agree with TRDD3. The V and J ends lost 3 bases and 0 bases, in that order; junction bases with no gene match: 13. The CDR3 has 20 amino acids. Germline CDR1 and CDR2: GEAIGNYY and EKD. The CDR3 DNA is TGTGCCTGTGACCCCGCCACTGGGGACGTCCGCTCCTGGGACACCCGACAGATGTTTTTC. Amino acids: CACDPATGDVRSWDTRQMFF.

Relative to its sample, this clone is large. V and J are TRDV2 and TRDJ1; TRDD3 matches 13 bases. V dropped 4 bases and J dropped 2; count of bases not matched to a gene: 12. This CDR3 has 18 amino acids. CDR1 GEAIGNYY and CDR2 EKD come from the germline V gene. The CDR3 DNA reads TGTGCCTGTGATAGCCGTCAAACTGGGGGATACGCTACCGATAAACTCATCTTT. Amino acids: CACDSRQTGGYATDKLIF.

This sequence joins TRDV1 and TRDJ1; TRDD3 is a possible D gene (6 bases). CDR1 and CDR2 (germline): TSWWSYY, QGS. Trimming pared 1 base from V and 8 bases from J, leaving 32 bases between. The length of the CDR3 is 20 residues. CDR3 sequence reads: CALGERSGPVRGERTKKLIF. The CDR3 bases are TGTGCTCTTGGGGAACGCAGTGGCCCCGTTCGGGGGGAGCGGACCAAAAAACTCATCTTT.

This clone is categorized as large. This sequence joins TRDV2 and TRDJ4, with 9 bases identical to TRDD3. CDR1 and CDR2 (germline): GEAIGNYY, EKD. Trimming cost V 1 base and J 0 bases; bases outside gene matches: 14. The CDR3 is made up of 18 amino acids. In DNA form, the CDR3 reads TGTGCCTGTGACACTGTACGAACTGGGGGAGAGGTGGCCAGACCCCTGATCTTT. This codes for CACDTVRTGGEVARPLIF.

This clone turned up a few times. TCRdb lists the protein of a much larger clone for this DNA, which differs at residue 4, so this is likely a read error; the protein given here is translated from the DNA itself. The CDR3 here is CACESLVGSTDKLIF. In nucleotides, the CDR3 is TGTGCCTGTGAGTCCCTAGTAGGGAGTACCGATAAACTCATCTTT. This chain connects TRDV2 to TRDJ1; D ambiguous. V lost 4 bases to trimming and J lost 2 bases, with 16 bases between them. From germline, CDR1 is GEAIGNYY and CDR2 EKD. The CDR3 is 15 residues long.

Comments on this clone: The protein in TCRdb stems from a much larger clone and differs at residue 15 from this DNA's translation, likely a read error; here the protein is translated from the DNA. The same CDR3 also results from other DNA sequences found in this sample. The CDR3 reads CACDLLLGDNTPNTRHYTDKLIF. In DNA form, the CDR3 reads TGTGCCTGTGACTTGTTACTGGGGGATAATACCCCGAATACCCGGCATTACACCGATAAACTCATCTTT. The gene calls are TRDV2 and TRDJ1; 11 nucleotides match TRDD3. Trimming took 3 bases from V and 0 from J; bases not matched to a gene: 26. This CDR3 is built from 23 residues. CDR1 GEAIGNYY and CDR2 EKD come from the germline V gene.

Sample share makes this clone medium-sized. The rearrangement links TRDV2 to TRDJ1, with D tentatively TRDD3 (6 bases). V was trimmed by 3 bases and J by 1 base, leaving 23 bases between them. The CDR3 spans 18 residues. The germline gives CDR1 GEAIGNYY, CDR2 EKD. The CDR3 reads CACDLLDTSLHSTDKLIF. The CDR3 DNA sequence: TGTGCCTGTGACCTACTGGATACTTCACTGCACTCCACCGATAAACTCATCTTT.

In this sample, this clone is large (0.1 to 1%). This CDR3 is also generated by other DNA sequences in the sample. The chain uses TRDV1 and TRDJ1; 8 bases align to TRDD3. From germline, CDR1 is TSWWSYY and CDR2 QGS. With V trimmed by 3 bases and J by 2 bases, 5 bases remained unmatched. The CDR3 consists of 15 residues. CDR3 amino acids: CALGDLYWGTDKLIF. The DNA for the CDR3 is TGTGCTCTTGGGGACCTGTACTGGGGGACCGATAAACTCATCTTT.

By sample fraction, this clone is medium-sized. The chain uses TRDV2 and TRDJ1, with TRDD3 matching over 8 bases. CDR1 is GEAIGNYY and CDR2 is EKD in the germline V gene. This CDR3 is built from 14 residues. The V segment lost 0 bases and the J segment 2 bases; nucleotides outside the gene matches: 1. The CDR3 DNA follows: TGTGCCTGTGACACCCTGGGGGAGACCGATAAACTCATCTTT. Protein product: CACDTLGETDKLIF.

This clone was seen a handful of times. Additional DNA sequences in this sample encode the identical CDR3. V is TRDV2 and J is TRDJ1, with TRDD3 identical over 8 bases. With V trimmed by 3 bases and J by 7 bases, 9 bases remained unmatched. The CDR3 length is 14 residues. CDR1 is GEAIGNYY and CDR2 is EKD in the germline V gene. The CDR3 protein is CACDYTGGPGKLIF. DNA of the CDR3: TGTGCCTGTGACTATACTGGGGGCCCGGGTAAACTCATCTTT.

As for this clone: The junction departs from the called germline gene at one end, perhaps through a read error. V is TRDV2 and J is TRDJ1; maybe TRDD3 (6 bases). This CDR3 has 20 residues. Germline V lookup: CDR1 GEAIGNYY, CDR2 EKD. CDR3 bases: TGTGCCTGTGACCTCCTCTCCAATACCATACTGTTGGATACAGCCGATACACTCATCTTT. Residues: CACDLLSNTILLDTADTLIF.

In its sample, this clone is large. Other DNA sequences within the sample encode an identical CDR3. This chain links TRDV2 with TRDJ1; D is perhaps TRDD3 (6 bases). CDR1 is GEAIGNYY, CDR2 EKD, per germline. Trimming stripped 0 bases from V and 6 bases from J, with 25 bases between. The CDR3 covers 18 residues. CDR3 loop: CACDTVGPNWEKGHKLIF. For the CDR3, the DNA is TGTGCCTGTGACACCGTCGGACCGAACTGGGAGAAAGGGCATAAACTCATCTTT.

To note about this clone: At one end the junction does not follow the germline gene, possibly because of a read error. The rearrangement uses TRDV2 and TRDJ1; a weak D match, TRDD3 (5 bases). The CDR3 has 20 amino acids. Germline V gives CDR1 GEAIGNYY, CDR2 EKD. CDR3 residues: CACDTLHTPVVFGDTDTLIF. The CDR3 bases are TGTGCCTGTGACACCTTGCACACTCCTGTGGTATTCGGAGACACCGATACACTCATCTTT.

This clone has a handful of counts. A far more abundant clone sits one base away, making this likely a read error. Other nucleotide sequences from this sample produce the same CDR3. The chain combines TRDV2 with TRDJ1; 10 bases agree with TRDD3. Germline V lookup: CDR1 GEAIGNYY, CDR2 EKD. This CDR3 is 18 amino acids long. CDR3 loop: CACDTVATLGDTTDKLIF. The DNA of the CDR3 is TGTGCCTGTGACACCGTCGCTACGTTGGGGGATACAACCGATAAGCTCATCTTT.